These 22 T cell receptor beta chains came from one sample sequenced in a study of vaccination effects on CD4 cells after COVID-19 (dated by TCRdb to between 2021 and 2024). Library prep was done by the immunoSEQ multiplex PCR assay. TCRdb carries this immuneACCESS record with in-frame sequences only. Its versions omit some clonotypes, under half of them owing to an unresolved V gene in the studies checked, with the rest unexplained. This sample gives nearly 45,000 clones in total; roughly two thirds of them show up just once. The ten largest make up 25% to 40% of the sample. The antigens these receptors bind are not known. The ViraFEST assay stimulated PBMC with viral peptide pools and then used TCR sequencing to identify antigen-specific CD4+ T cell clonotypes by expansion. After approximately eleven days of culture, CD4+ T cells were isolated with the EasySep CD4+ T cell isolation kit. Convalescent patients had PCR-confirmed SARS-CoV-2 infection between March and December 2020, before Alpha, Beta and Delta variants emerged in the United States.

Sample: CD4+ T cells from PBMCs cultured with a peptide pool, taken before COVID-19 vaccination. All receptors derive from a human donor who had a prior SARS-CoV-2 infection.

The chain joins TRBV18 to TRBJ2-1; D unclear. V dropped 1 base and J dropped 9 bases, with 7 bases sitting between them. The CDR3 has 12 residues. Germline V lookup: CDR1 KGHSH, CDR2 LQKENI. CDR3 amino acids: CASSPRNFEQFF. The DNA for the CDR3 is TGTGCCAGCTCACCACGAAACTTTGAGCAGTTCTTC.

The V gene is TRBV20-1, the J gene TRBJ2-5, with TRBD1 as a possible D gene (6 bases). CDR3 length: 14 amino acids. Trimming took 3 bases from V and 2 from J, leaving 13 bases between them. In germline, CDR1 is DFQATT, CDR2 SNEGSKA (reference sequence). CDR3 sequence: CSASQGMVQETQYF. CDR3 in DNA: TGCAGTGCTAGTCAGGGGATGGTACAAGAGACCCAGTACTTC.

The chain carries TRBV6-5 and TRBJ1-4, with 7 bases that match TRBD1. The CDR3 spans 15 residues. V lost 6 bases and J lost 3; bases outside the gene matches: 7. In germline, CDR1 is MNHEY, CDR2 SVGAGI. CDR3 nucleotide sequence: TGTGCCAGCAGGACACAGGGGACCGCTAATGAAAAACTGTTTTTT. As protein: CASRTQGTANEKLFF.

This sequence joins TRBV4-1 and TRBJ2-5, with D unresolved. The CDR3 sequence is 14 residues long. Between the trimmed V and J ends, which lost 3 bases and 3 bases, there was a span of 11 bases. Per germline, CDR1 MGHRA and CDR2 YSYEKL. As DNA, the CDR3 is TGCGCCAGCAGCCAGGGCCCCTTGAAAGAGACCCAGTACTTC. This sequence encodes CASSQGPLKETQYF.

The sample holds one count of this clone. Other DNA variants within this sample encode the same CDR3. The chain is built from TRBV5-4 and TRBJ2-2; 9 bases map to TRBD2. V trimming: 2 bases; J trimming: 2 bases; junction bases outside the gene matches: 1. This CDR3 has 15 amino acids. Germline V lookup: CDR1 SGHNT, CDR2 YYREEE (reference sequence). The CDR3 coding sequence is TGTGCCAGCAGCTTAGCGGGAGGTAACACCGGGGAGCTGTTTTTT. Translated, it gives CASSLAGGNTGELFF.

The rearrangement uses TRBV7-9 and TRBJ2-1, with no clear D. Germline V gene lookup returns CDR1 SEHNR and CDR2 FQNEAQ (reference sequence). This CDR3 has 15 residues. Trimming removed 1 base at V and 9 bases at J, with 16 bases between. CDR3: CASSLVGIGFPEQFF. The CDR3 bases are TGTGCCAGCAGCTTAGTTGGAATAGGGTTCCCTGAGCAGTTCTTC.

In DNA form, the CDR3 reads TGTGCCAGCAGTGAATCGACAGGGCCAGGTGCTTTCTTT. Residues: CASSESTGPGAFF. This sequence joins TRBV2 and TRBJ1-1; 7 nucleotides line up with TRBD1. The CDR3 loop spans 13 amino acids. Trimming cost V 2 bases and J 11 bases; bases outside gene matches: 8. Germline-derived CDR1 and CDR2 are SNHLY and FYNNEI.

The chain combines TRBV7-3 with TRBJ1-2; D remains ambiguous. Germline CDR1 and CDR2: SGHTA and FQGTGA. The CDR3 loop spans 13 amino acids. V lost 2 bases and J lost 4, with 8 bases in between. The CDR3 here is CASSLQSGYGYTF. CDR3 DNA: TGTGCCAGCAGCTTACAGTCCGGCTATGGCTACACCTTC.

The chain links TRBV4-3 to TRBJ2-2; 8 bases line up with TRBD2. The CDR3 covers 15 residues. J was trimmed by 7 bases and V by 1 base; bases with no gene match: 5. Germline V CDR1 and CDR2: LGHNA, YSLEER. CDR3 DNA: TGCGCCAGCAGCCAAGCCAGCGGGAGAAGCGGGGAGCTGTTTTTT. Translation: CASSQASGRSGELFF.

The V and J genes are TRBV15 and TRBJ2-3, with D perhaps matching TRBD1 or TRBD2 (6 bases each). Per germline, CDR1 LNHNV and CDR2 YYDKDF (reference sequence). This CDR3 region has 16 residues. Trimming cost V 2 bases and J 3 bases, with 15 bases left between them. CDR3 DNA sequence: TGTGCCACCAGCAGACGTAGGGGGGCAGATACAGATACGCAGTATTTT. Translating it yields CATSRRRGADTDTQYF.

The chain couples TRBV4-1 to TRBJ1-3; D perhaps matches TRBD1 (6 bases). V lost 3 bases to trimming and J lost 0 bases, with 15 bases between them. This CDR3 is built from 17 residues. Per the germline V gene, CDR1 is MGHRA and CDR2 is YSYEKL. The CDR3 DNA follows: TGCGCCAGCAGCCACTTACTCAGGGGAGGCTCTGGAAACACCATATATTTT. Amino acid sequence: CASSHLLRGGSGNTIYF.

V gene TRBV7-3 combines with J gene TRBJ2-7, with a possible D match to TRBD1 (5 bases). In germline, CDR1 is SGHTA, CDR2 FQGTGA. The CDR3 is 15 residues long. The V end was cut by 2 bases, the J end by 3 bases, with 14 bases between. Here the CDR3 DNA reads TGTGCCAGCAGCTTAGGGGCTCGTGGTATCTACGAGCAGTACTTC. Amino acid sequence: CASSLGARGIYEQYF.

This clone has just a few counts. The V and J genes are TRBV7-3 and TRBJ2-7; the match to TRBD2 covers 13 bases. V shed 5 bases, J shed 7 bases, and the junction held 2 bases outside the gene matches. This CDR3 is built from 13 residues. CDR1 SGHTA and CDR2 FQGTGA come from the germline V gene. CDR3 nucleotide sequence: TGTGCCAGCAGCCGGGGACTAGCGGGGGAGCAGTACTTC. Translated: CASSRGLAGEQYF.

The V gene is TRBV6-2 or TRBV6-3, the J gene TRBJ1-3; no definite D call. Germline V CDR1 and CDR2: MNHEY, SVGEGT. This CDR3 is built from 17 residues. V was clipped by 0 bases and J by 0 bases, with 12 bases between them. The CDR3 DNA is TGTGCCAGCAGTTACTCAAGGAGGCCGGTCTCTGGAAACACCATATATTTT. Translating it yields CASSYSRRPVSGNTIYF.

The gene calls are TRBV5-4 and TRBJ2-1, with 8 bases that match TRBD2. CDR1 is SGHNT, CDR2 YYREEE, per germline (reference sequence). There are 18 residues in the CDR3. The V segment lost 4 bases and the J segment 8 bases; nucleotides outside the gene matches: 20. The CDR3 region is CASSPVAGRRHPSDEQFF. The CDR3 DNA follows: TGTGCCAGCAGCCCGGTAGCGGGAAGACGCCATCCCTCCGATGAGCAGTTCTTC.

The CDR3: CASSLWDPIYNEQFF. CDR3 nucleotide sequence: TGTGCCAGCAGCTTATGGGACCCCATATACAATGAGCAGTTCTTC. The chain carries TRBV13 and TRBJ2-1; D tentatively fits TRBD1 or TRBD2 (5 bases each). V lost 2 bases to trimming and J lost 4 bases, with 12 bases between them. The CDR3 is 15 amino acids. Germline V CDR1 and CDR2: PRHDT, FYEKMQ (reference sequence).

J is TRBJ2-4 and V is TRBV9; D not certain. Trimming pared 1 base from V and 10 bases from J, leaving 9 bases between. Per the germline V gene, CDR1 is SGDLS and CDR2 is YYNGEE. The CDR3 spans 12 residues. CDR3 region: CASSVLEGIQYF. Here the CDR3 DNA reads TGTGCCAGCAGCGTATTGGAAGGGATTCAGTACTTC.

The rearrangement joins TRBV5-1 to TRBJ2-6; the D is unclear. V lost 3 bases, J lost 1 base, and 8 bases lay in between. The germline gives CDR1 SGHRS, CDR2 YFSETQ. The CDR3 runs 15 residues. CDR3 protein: CASSSQPSGANVLTF. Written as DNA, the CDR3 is TGCGCCAGCAGCTCACAGCCTTCTGGGGCCAACGTCCTGACTTTC.

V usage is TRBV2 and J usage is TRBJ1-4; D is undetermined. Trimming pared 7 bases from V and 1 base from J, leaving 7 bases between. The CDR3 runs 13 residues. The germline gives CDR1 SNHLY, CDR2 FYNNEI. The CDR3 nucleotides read TGTGCCAGCAACAGCCAAACTAATGAAAAACTGTTTTTT. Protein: CASNSQTNEKLFF. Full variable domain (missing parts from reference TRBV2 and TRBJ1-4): EPEVTQTPSHQVTQMGQEVILRCVPISNHLYFYWYRQILGQKVEFLVSFYNNEISEKSEIFDDQFSVERPDGSNFTLKIRSTKLEDSAMYFCASNSQTNEKLFFGSGTQLSVL.

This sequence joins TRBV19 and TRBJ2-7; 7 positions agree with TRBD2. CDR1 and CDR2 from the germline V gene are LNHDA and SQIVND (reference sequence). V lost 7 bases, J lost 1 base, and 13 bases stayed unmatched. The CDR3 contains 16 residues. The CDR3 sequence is CASTPGTAGASYEQYF. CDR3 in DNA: TGTGCCAGTACCCCGGGTACCGCGGGAGCTTCCTACGAGCAGTACTTC.

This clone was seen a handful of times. In nucleotides, the CDR3 is TGTGCCAGCAGTTACTCAGATCCCGTTGAAGCTTTCTTT. Translation gives CASSYSDPVEAFF. The chain employs TRBV6-5 and TRBJ1-1; D is undetermined. The CDR3 has 13 residues. Germline values: CDR1 MNHEY, CDR2 SVGAGI. Trimming took off 0 bases at V and 7 bases at J, with 9 bases between the two ends.

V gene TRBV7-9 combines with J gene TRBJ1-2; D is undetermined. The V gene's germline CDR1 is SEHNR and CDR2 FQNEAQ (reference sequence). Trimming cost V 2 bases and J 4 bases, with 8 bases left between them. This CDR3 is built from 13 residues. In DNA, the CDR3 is TGTGCCAGCAGCTTACCGTCGGGCTATGGCTACACCTTC. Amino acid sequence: CASSLPSGYGYTF.